A single sample is the source of the 3 T cell receptor beta chains below, sequenced in a study of immune evolution from preneoplasia to lung adenocarcinoma. The assay was immunoSEQ multiplex PCR, and TCRdb's table has in-frame clones only and misses some. This table has some 3,900 clones, about 76% appearing once. The source material was FFPE minimally invasive lung adenocarcinoma tissue. The receptors here all came from a person aged 70 to 85 with lung adenocarcinoma.

This clone was picked up a small number of times. This rearrangement joins TRBV18 to TRBJ2-3; D not certain. The ends were cut back, 2 bases at V and 2 bases at J, with 11 bases in the middle. Germline V gene lookup returns CDR1 KGHSH and CDR2 LQKENI. The CDR3 is made up of 15 amino acids. Here the CDR3 DNA reads TGTGCCAGCTCACCAACAGACTCTCTCACAGATACGCAGTATTTT. Its translation: CASSPTDSLTDTQYF.

V usage is TRBV11-3 and J usage is TRBJ2-7; D gene unclear. CDR1 SGHNT and CDR2 YENEEA come from the germline V gene. V was shortened by 1 base and J by 1 base, with 5 bases between the two germline ends. This CDR3 contains 13 residues. CDR3 sequence reads: CASSLGRSYEQYF. CDR3 nucleotide sequence: TGTGCCAGCAGCTTAGGTCGTTCCTACGAGCAGTACTTC.

The V gene is TRBV7-3, the J gene TRBJ2-2, with 9 positions matching TRBD1. Germline V gives CDR1 SGHTA, CDR2 FQGTGA. V lost 2 bases and J lost 6; bases outside the gene matches: 4. The CDR3 is made up of 15 amino acids. For the CDR3, the DNA is TGTGCCAGCAGCTTATCGGGGACAGGGCCCGGGGAGCTGTTTTTT. It specifies CASSLSGTGPGELFF.